This is a list of T cell receptor beta chains from one sample in a study of blood T cell repertoires in COVID-19. Sequenced by immunoSEQ multiplex PCR; TCRdb stores in-frame clones only, minus some. The sample includes some 330,000 clones, over 85% seen only once; the top ten take approximately 2%. Specimen: peripheral blood. Every receptor here comes from a woman aged 30 to 39 with COVID-19, enrolled during active disease. Each CDR3 is given with its conserved first and last residue. A D gene is named only where the DNA matches it firmly. Only some rows state a clone size, as once, few, many or a class for expanded clones.

j_call d_call clone_size v_call cdr3_nt cdr3_aa
TRBJ2-7 TRBD1 - TRBV6-5 TGTGCCAGCAGTTATGGTCAGGGGGTATCCTACGAGCAGTACTTC CASSYGQGVSYEQYF
TRBJ1-2 TRBD1 - TRBV6-1 TGTGCCAGCAGTGAAGCGTGGCAGGGGGACTATGGCTACACCTTC CASSEAWQGDYGYTF
TRBJ1-6 TRBD1 - TRBV27 TGTGCCAGCAGTTCGGACAGGGAGAATTCACCCCTCCACTTT CASSSDRENSPLHF
TRBJ1-3 - - TRBV6-1 TGTGCCAGCAGTGATCGGAGAAAGAAGACTGGAAACACCATATATTTT CASSDRRKKTGNTIYF
TRBJ1-5 TRBD1 - TRBV12-3/TRBV12-4 TGTGCCAGCAGCAAACCAGGGGGTCAGCCCCAGCATTTT CASSKPGGQPQHF
TRBJ2-5 - - TRBV7-9 TGTGCCAGCATCAAAAACCGGGAGACCCAGTACTTC CASIKNRETQYF
TRBJ2-3 - - TRBV7-9 TGTGCCAGCAGCTGGAGGGCGAGTGGGACAGATACGCAGTATTTT CASSWRASGTDTQYF
TRBJ2-3 TRBD1 - TRBV2 TGTGCCAGCAGTAGGAGACAGGGGGCTGCAGATACGCAGTATTTT CASSRRQGAADTQYF
TRBJ1-4 TRBD1 once TRBV6-2/TRBV6-3 TGTGCCAGCAGTTACGACAGGGGGAGGAAAAAACTGTTTTTT CASSYDRGRKKLFF
TRBJ1-6 TRBD1 - TRBV18 TGTGCCAGCTCGGGAAGGGACAGGGAAGGTCATAATTCACCCCTCCACTTT CASSGRDREGHNSPLHF
TRBJ1-3 TRBD1 few TRBV5-1 TGCGCCAGCAGCCGAGCACGAGGGACAGCAGACTCTCCGACTGGAAACACCATATATTTT CASSRARGTADSPTGNTIYF
TRBJ1-6 - - TRBV10-2 TGCGCAAGCAGTAGGGGCGAATCACCCCTCCACTTT CASSRGESPLHF
TRBJ2-1 - - TRBV7-9 TGTGCCAGCAGCGCAACTAGGAGGACTTACAATGAGCAGTTCTTC CASSATRRTYNEQFF
TRBJ2-1 - once TRBV11-3 TGTGCCAGCAGCTTAGCAGGGTACGAGCAGTTCTTC CASSLAGYEQFF
TRBJ2-7 - - TRBV1 TGCACCAGCAGCCAAGGGACTAGAGTCGAGCAGTACTTC CTSSQGTRVEQYF
TRBJ1-2 - once TRBV5-1 TGCGCCAGCAGCCCGCAGGGTAACTATGGCTACACCTTC CASSPQGNYGYTF
TRBJ2-3 - - TRBV27 TGTGCCAGCAGTTCTGGGGGGGATACGCAGTATTTT CASSSGGDTQYF
TRBJ1-6 TRBD1 - TRBV6-5 TGTGCCAGCAGCCTTACTACAGGGGATTCACCCCTCCACTTT CASSLTTGDSPLHF